This note documents a single T cell receptor (beta chain) sequence. Which antigen it targets is not known. No base quality information exists; no much larger clone differs at one position. These data are taken from a study of CD8 T cells in ankylosing spondylitis (dated by TCRdb to about 2017). Background on the whole study: T cell receptor beta repertoires were profiled in healthy donors and ankylosing spondylitis patients so that disease-linked TCR variants could be found. The whole study cohort included 85 to 120 healthy donors and 25 ankylosing spondylitis patients. Peripheral blood samples were taken, and synovial fluid was additionally collected from ankylosing spondylitis patients. General conclusions and limits of the study: The disease-linked clones were reported as significantly enriched in matched synovial fluid samples from ankylosing spondylitis patients. In peripheral blood, the disease-linked clones were found at relatively low frequencies and had a CD8+ phenotype. A TCR beta motif of several highly homologous amino acid variants appeared characteristic of blood from ankylosing spondylitis patients. Some of the motif variants had been reported before in the synovial fluid and blood of reactive arthritis patients, a finding that suggests common disease-initiation mechanisms.

Inclusive of the bounding cysteine and phenylalanine, the CDR3 is 15 residues long. Kept here is only the CDR3 DNA, which spans 45 bases and is read in frame from base 1. At the junction V is shortened by 4 bases and J by 0 bases, with 15 bases in between. Reading the germline V gene gives CDR1 SQVTM and CDR2 ANQGSEA. Instrument used: Illumina HiSeq 2500. Quantitative 5'-RACE with molecular barcodes was the method used to prepare the TCR beta libraries. In the source study's methods: A new computational method based on a probabilistic model of VDJ rearrangement was used to identify disease-linked TCR variants. TCRdb's own reprocessing of the public reads used fastp at Q25 and MiXCR and kept productive beta chains. Each record represents a unique CDR3 protein, reported with the most common genes and DNA among its rows. These V and J calls originate from TCRdb's pipeline instead of the authors' own analysis. This sample is represented by about 330,000 distinct CDR3 sequences; less than 9.5% of them were singletons. The leading ten clones occupy roughly 15% of the sample.

Material for sequencing was blood, either unsorted or a sorted T cell fraction (not recorded which). This clonotype was obtained from a male donor with ankylosing spondylitis. The V gene is TRBV29-1 and the J gene is TRBJ1-2; TRBD1 is perhaps the D gene, given 6 matching bases. The CDR3: CSVGEQGSANYGYTF. In nucleotides, the sequence is TGCAGCGTTGGGGAACAGGGTTCGGCTAACTATGGCTACACCTTC.